This T cell receptor beta chain was observed in a study of control samples from healthy donors and cancer patients. This CDR3 has 15 amino acids. V lost 1 base, J lost 5 bases, and 6 bases stayed unmatched. Germline V CDR1 and CDR2: SGHNT, YENEEA. Measured with immunoSEQ multiplex PCR; TCRdb has only the in-frame clones, and not every one. The top ten hold over 5.5% of the sample, which has approximately 79,000 clones, 75% to 90% seen once. What was sequenced was blood. The source is a man between 50 and 59 years old in good health. This chain joins TRBV11-3 and TRBJ2-7; 9 nucleotides match TRBD1. Here the CDR3 reads CASSLGTGAQDEQYF. The CDR3 DNA sequence: TGTGCCAGCAGCTTAGGGACAGGGGCTCAAGACGAGCAGTACTTC.